The entry that follows covers one T cell receptor (beta chain) sequence. Its antigen is as yet unknown. This entry comes from a study of neurological immune-mediated disorders. V was trimmed by 4 bases and J by 0 bases, leaving 13 bases between them. The CDR3 is 15 amino acids. CDR1 and CDR2 from the germline V gene are MNHEY and SVGAGI. Study-level findings and limits: The highest TCR clonal expansion occurred in HTLV-1-associated myelopathy; multiple sclerosis fell below healthy controls.

5'RACE generated cDNA with 10-nucleotide random UMIs. TCRdb redid the calling of the 5' RACE reads with MiXCR, one entry per CDR3 protein. This sample has 28,000 or so distinct CDR3 sequences; about 21% occur once, and the top ten carry more than 15%. The TCR originated in a woman aged 60-75 years in good health. Input material: PBMCs. The V gene is TRBV6-5, the J gene TRBJ2-7, with a possible D match to TRBD2 (5 bases). CDR3 DNA: TGTGCCAGCAGTTTTGCGGGCAGGAGCTCCTACGAGCAGTACTTC. Its protein product is CASSFAGRSSYEQYF.